This T cell receptor beta chain was found in a study of T-cell memory formation after mild COVID-19. 5'RACE, which relied on constant-segment primers, yielded TCR alpha and TCR beta cDNA libraries carrying sample barcodes and UMIs. MiXCR, run by TCRdb on the 5' RACE reads, gives a single entry per CDR3 protein. Among 98,000 or so distinct CDR3 sequences listed, around 17% were seen once. Study-level points and caveats: Among contracting clones, CD4+ were mainly CM/EM and CD8+ enriched in EMRA. Cross-reactive memory seemingly joined, as some responding clones were found in pre-infection memory.

As regards this clonotype: Its specificity is not known.

Deletions cut 0 bases from V and 9 bases from J, with 19 bases between. Germline-derived CDR1 and CDR2 are SGHRS and YFSETQ. The CDR3 extends over 16 amino acids. The rearrangement links TRBV5-1 to TRBJ2-1, with a weak D call TRBD2 (7 bases). The sample was PBMCs or a T cell subset sorted from them (not recorded which). The TCR sequence derives from a man aged 18 to 29 who had mild COVID-19 (a few samples of this study predate the infection). Cell type and time point are not known. DNA of the CDR3: TGCGCCAGCAGCTTGGGTGTAGGCGGGGGCGAGGTTGAGCAGTTCTTC. Translated, it gives CASSLGVGGGEVEQFF.